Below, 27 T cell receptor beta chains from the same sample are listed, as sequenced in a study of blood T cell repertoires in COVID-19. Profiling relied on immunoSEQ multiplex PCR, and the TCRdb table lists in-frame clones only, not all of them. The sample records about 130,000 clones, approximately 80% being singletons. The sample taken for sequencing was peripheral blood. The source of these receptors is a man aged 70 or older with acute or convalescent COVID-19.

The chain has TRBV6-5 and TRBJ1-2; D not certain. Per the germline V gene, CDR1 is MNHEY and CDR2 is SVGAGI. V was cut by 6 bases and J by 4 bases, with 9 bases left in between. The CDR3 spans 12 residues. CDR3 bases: TGTGCCAGCAGCCCCGGTGCCTATGGCTACACCTTC. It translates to CASSPGAYGYTF.

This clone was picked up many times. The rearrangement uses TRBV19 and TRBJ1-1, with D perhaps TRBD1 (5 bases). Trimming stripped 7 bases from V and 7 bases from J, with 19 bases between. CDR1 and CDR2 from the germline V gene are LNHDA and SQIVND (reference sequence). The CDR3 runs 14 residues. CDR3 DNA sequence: TGTGCCAGTAAGGGCAGGGTCTTAGAATTTGAAGCTTTCTTT. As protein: CASKGRVLEFEAFF.

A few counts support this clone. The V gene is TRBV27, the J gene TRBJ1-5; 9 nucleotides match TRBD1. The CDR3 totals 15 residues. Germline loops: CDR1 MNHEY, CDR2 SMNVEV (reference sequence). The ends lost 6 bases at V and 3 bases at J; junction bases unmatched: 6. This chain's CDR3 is CASRRTGVDNQPQHF. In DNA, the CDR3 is TGTGCCAGCAGACGGACAGGGGTTGACAATCAGCCCCAGCATTTT.

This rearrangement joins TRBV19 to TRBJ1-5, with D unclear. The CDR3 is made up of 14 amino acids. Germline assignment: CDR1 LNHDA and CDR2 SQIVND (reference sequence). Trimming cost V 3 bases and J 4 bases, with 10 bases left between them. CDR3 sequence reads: CASSIPGRNQPQHF. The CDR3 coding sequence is TGTGCCAGTAGTATTCCCGGCAGGAATCAGCCCCAGCATTTT. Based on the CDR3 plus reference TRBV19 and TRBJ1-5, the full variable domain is DGGITQSPKYLFRKEGQNVTLSCEQNLNHDAMYWYRQDPGQGLRLIYYSQIVNDFQKGDIAEGYSVSREKKESFPLTVTSAQKNPTAFYLCASSIPGRNQPQHFGDGTRLSIL.

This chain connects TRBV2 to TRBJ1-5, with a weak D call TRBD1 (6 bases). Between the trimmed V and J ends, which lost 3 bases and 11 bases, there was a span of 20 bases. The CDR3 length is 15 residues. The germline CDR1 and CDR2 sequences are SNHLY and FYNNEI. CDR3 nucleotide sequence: TGTGCCAGCAGTGATGTCCGGACAGCCCTTAAAGCCCAGCATTTT. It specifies CASSDVRTALKAQHF.

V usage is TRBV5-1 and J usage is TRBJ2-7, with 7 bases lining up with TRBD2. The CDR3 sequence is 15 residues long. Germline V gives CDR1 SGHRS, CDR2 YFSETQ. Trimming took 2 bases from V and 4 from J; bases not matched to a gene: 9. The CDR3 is CASSFLADGGYEQYF. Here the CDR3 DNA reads TGCGCCAGCAGCTTCTTGGCCGACGGGGGGTACGAGCAGTACTTC.

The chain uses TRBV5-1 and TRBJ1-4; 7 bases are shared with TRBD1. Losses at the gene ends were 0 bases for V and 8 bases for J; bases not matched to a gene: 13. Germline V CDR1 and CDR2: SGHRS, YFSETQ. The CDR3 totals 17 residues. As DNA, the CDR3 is TGCGCCAGCAGCTTGGAGGAGGGGGCAGTTGTTAACGAAAAACTGTTTTTT. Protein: CASSLEEGAVVNEKLFF.

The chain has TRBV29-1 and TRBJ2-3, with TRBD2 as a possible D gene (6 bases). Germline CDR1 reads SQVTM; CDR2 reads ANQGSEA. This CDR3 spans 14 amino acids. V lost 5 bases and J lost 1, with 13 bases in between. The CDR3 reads CSVIAGGGTDTQYF. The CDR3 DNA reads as TGCAGCGTTATTGCAGGCGGGGGCACAGATACGCAGTATTTT.

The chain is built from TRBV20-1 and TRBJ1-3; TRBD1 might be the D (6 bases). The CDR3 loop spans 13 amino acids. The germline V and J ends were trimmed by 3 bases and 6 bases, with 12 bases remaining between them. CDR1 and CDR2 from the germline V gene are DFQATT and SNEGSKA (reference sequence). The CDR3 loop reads CSASSGQQNTIYF. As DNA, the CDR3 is TGCAGTGCTAGTTCCGGACAGCAAAACACCATATATTTT.

The CDR3 DNA is TGTGCCAGCAGTACTGGACGGGGAACTAATGAAAAACTGTTTTTT. It is translated as CASSTGRGTNEKLFF. The V gene is TRBV5-4, the J gene TRBJ1-4; no firm D call. The CDR3 length is 15 residues. The V end was cut by 5 bases, the J end by 1 base, with 12 bases between. Germline V lookup: CDR1 SGHNT, CDR2 YYREEE (reference sequence).

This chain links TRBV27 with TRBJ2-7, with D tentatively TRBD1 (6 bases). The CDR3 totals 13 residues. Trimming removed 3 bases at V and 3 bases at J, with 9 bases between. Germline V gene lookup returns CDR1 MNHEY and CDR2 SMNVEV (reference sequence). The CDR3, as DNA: TGTGCCAGCAGTTTCTCGGACAGCTACGAGCAGTACTTC. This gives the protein CASSFSDSYEQYF.

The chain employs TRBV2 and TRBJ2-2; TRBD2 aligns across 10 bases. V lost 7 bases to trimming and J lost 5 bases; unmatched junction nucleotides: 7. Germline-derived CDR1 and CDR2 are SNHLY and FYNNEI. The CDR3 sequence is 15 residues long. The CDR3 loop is CASTQRAGGTGELFF. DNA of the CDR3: TGTGCCAGCACCCAGAGAGCGGGGGGGACCGGGGAGCTGTTTTTT.

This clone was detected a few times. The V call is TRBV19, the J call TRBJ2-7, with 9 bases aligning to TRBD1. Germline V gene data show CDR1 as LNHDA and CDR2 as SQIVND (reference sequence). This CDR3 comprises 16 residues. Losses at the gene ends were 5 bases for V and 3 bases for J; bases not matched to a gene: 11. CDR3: CASSPRTGTGIYEQYF. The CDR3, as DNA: TGTGCCAGTAGTCCCAGAACCGGGACAGGGATCTACGAGCAGTACTTC.

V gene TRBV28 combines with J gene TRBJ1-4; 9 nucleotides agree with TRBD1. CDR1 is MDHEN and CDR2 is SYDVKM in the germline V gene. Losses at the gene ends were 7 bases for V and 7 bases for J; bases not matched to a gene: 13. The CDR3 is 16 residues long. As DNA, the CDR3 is TGTGCCAGCATCGCTTTTCCGGGACAGGGAGGTGAAAAACTGTTTTTT. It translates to CASIAFPGQGGEKLFF.

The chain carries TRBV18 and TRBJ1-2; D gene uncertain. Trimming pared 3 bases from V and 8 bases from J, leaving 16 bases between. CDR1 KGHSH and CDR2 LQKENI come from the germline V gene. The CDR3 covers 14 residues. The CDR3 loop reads CASSPLGREGGYTF. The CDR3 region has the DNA TGTGCCAGCTCACCCCTGGGGAGGGAAGGCGGCTACACCTTC.

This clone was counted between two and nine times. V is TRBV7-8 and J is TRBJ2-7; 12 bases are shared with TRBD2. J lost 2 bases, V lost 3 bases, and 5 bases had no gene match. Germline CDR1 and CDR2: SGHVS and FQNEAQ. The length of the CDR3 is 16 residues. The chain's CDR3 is CASSFGASGGAYEQYF. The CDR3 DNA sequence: TGTGCCAGCAGCTTCGGCGCTAGCGGGGGGGCCTACGAGCAGTACTTC. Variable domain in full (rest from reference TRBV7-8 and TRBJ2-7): GAGVSQSPRYKVAKRGQDVALRCDPISGHVSLFWYQQALGQGPEFLTYFQNEAQLDKSGLPSDRFFAERPEGSVSTLKIQRTQQEDSAVYLCASSFGASGGAYEQYFGPGTRLTVT.

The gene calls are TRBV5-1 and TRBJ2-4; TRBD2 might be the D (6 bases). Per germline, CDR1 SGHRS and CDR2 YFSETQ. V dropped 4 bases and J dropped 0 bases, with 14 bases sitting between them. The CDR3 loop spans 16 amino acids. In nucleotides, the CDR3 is TGCGCCAGCAGCACGACCACGGGGGTAGCCAAAAACATTCAGTACTTC. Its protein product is CASSTTTGVAKNIQYF.

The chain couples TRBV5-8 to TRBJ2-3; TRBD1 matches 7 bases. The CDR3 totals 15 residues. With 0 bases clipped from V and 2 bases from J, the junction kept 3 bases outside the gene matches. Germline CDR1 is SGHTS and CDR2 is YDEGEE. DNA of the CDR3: TGTGCCAGCAGCTTGGCGGGACAGCTCACAGATACGCAGTATTTT. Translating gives CASSLAGQLTDTQYF.

CDR3 sequence (DNA): TGTGCCAGCAGCAAGACGGGACAGGGGATTCCACCCCTCCACTTT. Its translation: CASSKTGQGIPPLHF. V gene TRBV6-2 or TRBV6-3 combines with J gene TRBJ1-6; 10 bases match TRBD1. V gave up 6 bases and J gave up 11 bases; unmatched junction bases: 10. Per germline, CDR1 MNHEY and CDR2 SVGEGT. There are 15 residues in the CDR3.

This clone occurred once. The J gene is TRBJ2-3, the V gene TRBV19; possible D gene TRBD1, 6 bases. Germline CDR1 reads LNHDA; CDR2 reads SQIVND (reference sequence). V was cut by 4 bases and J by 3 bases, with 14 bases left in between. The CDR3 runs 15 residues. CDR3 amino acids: CASSTTGGRTDTQYF. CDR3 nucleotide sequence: TGTGCCAGTAGTACGACTGGGGGCCGGACAGATACGCAGTATTTT.

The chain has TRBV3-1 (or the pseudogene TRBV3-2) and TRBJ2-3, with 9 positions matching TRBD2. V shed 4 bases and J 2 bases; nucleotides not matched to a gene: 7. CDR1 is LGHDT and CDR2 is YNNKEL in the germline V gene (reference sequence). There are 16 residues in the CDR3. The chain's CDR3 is CASSPRAGGITDTQYF. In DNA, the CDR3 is TGTGCCAGCAGCCCGAGAGCGGGGGGTATCACAGATACGCAGTATTTT.

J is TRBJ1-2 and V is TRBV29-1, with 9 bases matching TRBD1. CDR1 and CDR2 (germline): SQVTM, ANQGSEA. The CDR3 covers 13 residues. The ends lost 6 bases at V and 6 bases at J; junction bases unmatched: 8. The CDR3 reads CSVTQGQGDGYTF. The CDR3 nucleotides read TGCAGCGTAACACAGGGACAGGGTGATGGCTACACCTTC. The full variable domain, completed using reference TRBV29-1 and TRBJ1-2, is SAVISQKPSRDICQRGTSLTIQCQVDSQVTMMFWYRQQPGQSLTLIATANQGSEATYESGFVIDKFPISRPNLTFSTLTVSNMSPEDSSIYLCSVTQGQGDGYTFGSGTRLTVV.

CDR3 residues: CASSRTGSTEAFF. For the CDR3, the DNA is TGTGCCAGCAGTCGGACAGGGTCGACTGAAGCTTTCTTT. The chain couples TRBV13 to TRBJ1-1; 8 bases match TRBD1. Trimming at V came to 6 bases and at J to 5 bases, leaving 5 bases not matched to a gene. The CDR3 has 13 amino acids. Germline loops: CDR1 PRHDT, CDR2 FYEKMQ (reference sequence).

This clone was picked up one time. CDR3 sequence: CASSFGRTPLYGYTF. The DNA of the CDR3 is TGTGCCAGCAGCTTTGGTAGGACACCCCTCTATGGCTACACCTTC. V and J are TRBV7-2 and TRBJ1-2, with D possibly being TRBD1 (5 bases). V was shortened by 3 bases and J by 4 bases, with 15 bases between the two germline ends. Germline-derived CDR1 and CDR2 are SGHTA and FQGNSA. The CDR3 sequence is 15 residues long.

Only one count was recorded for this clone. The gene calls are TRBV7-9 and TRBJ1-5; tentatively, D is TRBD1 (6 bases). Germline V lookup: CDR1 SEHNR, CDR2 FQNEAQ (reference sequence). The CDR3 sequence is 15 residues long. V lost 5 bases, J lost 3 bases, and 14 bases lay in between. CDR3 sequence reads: CASSPTDSFNQPQHF. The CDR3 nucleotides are TGTGCCAGCAGCCCCACGGACAGTTTCAATCAGCCCCAGCATTTT. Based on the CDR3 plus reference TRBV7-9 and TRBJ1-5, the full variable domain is DTGVSQNPRHKITKRGQNVTFRCDPISEHNRLYWYRQTLGQGPEFLTYFQNEAQLEKSRLLSDRFSAERPKGSFSTLEIQRTEQGDSAMYLCASSPTDSFNQPQHFGDGTRLSIL.

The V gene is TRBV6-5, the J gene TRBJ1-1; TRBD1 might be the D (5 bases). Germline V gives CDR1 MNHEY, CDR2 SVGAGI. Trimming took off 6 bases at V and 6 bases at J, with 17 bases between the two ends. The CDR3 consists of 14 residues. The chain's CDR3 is CASSLSRVVPEAFF. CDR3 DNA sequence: TGTGCCAGCAGCCTGTCCAGGGTGGTCCCTGAAGCTTTCTTT.

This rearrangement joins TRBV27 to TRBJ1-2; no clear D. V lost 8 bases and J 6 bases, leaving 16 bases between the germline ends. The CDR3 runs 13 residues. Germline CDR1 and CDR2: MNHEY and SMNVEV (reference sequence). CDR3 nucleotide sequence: TGTGCCAGCGCGGGAACCTTCTACGATGGCTACACCTTC. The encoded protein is CASAGTFYDGYTF.